Described below is a single TCR beta chain sequence and its context. Its antigen is unknown. No much larger clone is present one base from it, and per-base qualities are unavailable. The sample is drawn from a study of control samples from healthy donors and cancer patients (dated by TCRdb to the early 2020s). From the germline V gene, CDR1 is SGHAT and CDR2 is FQNNGV. Including cysteine and phenylalanine, the CDR3 has 15 amino acids. Only CDR3 DNA is held: 45 bases, read in frame from base 1. Trimming costs V 6 bases and J 3 bases, and their ends lie 17 bases apart. The library relied on the immunoSEQ multiplex PCR assay. Not all clones reach the TCRdb copy of this immuneACCESS table, which keeps in-frame sequences only. Checked studies attribute under half of the gap to unresolved V genes and leave the rest unexplained. The sample data list about 150,000 clones, and roughly 92% of these were observed just once. The ten top clones hold more than 2% of the sample.

The material sequenced was blood. The receptor comes from a man aged 45-65 years in good health. The chain joins TRBV11-2 to TRBJ1-1; no D gene can be assigned with confidence. The CDR3 corresponds to CASSTRLGGDTEAFF. The nucleotides read TGTGCCAGCAGTACCCGACTAGGCGGGGACACTGAAGCTTTCTTT.